This is a list of T cell receptor beta chains from one sample in a study of shared clonotypes between healthy human individuals. The protocol was immunoSEQ multiplex PCR, while the TCRdb copy is restricted to in-frame clones and leaves out a portion. The repertoire holds about 600,000 clones, around 97% seen once, with about 0.06% in the top ten. Sequences were obtained from naive CD4+ T cells sorted from blood. The receptors come from a woman under 40 in good health. CDR3s include the opening cysteine and the closing phenylalanine or tryptophan. D genes are given only for firm matches. Clone size, where shown, is once, few, many, or a class for clones that have expanded.

j_call	clone_size	d_call	v_call	cdr3_aa	cdr3_nt
TRBJ1-1	-	-	TRBV29-1	CSVVLGSLNTEAFF	TGCAGCGTTGTGTTGGGCAGCTTGAACACTGAAGCTTTCTTT
TRBJ2-3	-	-	TRBV7-9	CASSDTSTDTQYF	TGTGCCAGCAGCGATACCAGCACAGATACGCAGTATTTT
TRBJ2-7	-	-	TRBV28	CASSLSDGTYEQYF	TGTGCCAGCAGCCTCTCGGACGGGACCTACGAGCAGTACTTC
TRBJ1-5	-	-	TRBV28	CASSPRVGKHQPQHF	TGTGCCAGCAGCCCTAGAGTGGGCAAACATCAGCCCCAGCATTTT
TRBJ2-1	-	TRBD2	TRBV6-1	CASSDRAGGRYNEQFF	TGTGCCAGCAGTGACAGAGCGGGAGGGCGCTACAATGAGCAGTTCTTC
TRBJ2-1	-	-	TRBV2	CASNVVQGRPYNEQFF	TGTGCCAGCAACGTGGTGCAGGGGCGTCCCTACAATGAGCAGTTCTTC
TRBJ2-7	-	TRBD1	TRBV7-9	CASSPWDRGNEQYF	TGTGCCAGCAGCCCCTGGGACAGGGGAAACGAGCAGTACTTC
TRBJ2-5	-	TRBD1	TRBV28	CASRGQGLETQYF	TGTGCCAGCAGGGGACAGGGGTTAGAGACCCAGTACTTC
TRBJ2-7	-	-	TRBV15	CATSAYLEQVYYEQYF	TGTGCCACCAGCGCCTACCTGGAGCAGGTCTACTACGAGCAGTACTTC
TRBJ1-2	-	TRBD1	TRBV15	CATSRGQGLNYGYTF	TGTGCCACCAGCAGAGGACAGGGGCTAAACTATGGCTACACCTTC
TRBJ2-7	-	-	TRBV11-2	CASSLFGQPYEQYF	TGTGCCAGCAGCTTATTTGGACAGCCCTACGAGCAGTACTTC
TRBJ1-1	-	TRBD1	TRBV5-1	CASSRTGDTNTEAFF	TGCGCCAGCAGCAGAACAGGGGATACGAACACTGAAGCTTTCTTT
TRBJ2-1	-	-	TRBV6-1	CASSISGNEQFF	TGTGCCAGCAGTATCAGTGGTAATGAGCAGTTCTTC
TRBJ2-2	once	-	TRBV5-1	CASSLGGTGELFF	TGCGCCAGCAGCTTGGGAGGAACCGGGGAGCTGTTTTTT
TRBJ2-4	-	-	TRBV5-4	CASSISTGSGHIQYF	TGTGCCAGCAGCATCTCTACAGGGAGTGGACACATTCAGTACTTC
TRBJ2-5	-	-	TRBV2	CASSEILVQETQYF	TGTGCCAGCAGTGAAATACTAGTCCAAGAGACCCAGTACTTC
TRBJ1-2	-	-	TRBV5-4	CASSPVDSNYGYTF	TGTGCCAGCAGCCCCGTGGATTCTAACTATGGCTACACCTTC
TRBJ1-5	-	-	TRBV27	CASTKTPDPF	TGTGCCAGCACCAAAACCCCGGACCCTTTT
TRBJ2-3	-	TRBD1	TRBV6-1	CASREDRVRADTQYF	TGTGCCAGCAGAGAAGACAGGGTTCGGGCAGATACGCAGTATTTT
TRBJ2-1	once	TRBD1	TRBV5-1	CASSLAQTGGRQFF	TGCGCCAGCAGCTTGGCACAAACAGGGGGTCGGCAGTTCTTC
TRBJ1-3	-	-	TRBV2	CASSEGRNTIYF	TGTGCCAGCTCCGAGGGGCGGAACACCATATATTTT
TRBJ1-6	-	-	TRBV27	CASSSFRLGKGSPLHF	TGTGCCAGCAGTTCCTTTAGGCTAGGGAAAGGATCACCCCTCCACTTT
TRBJ2-3	-	-	TRBV5-5	CASSLGLVVSYTQYF	TGTGCCAGCAGCTTGGGGCTAGTCGTAAGCTATACGCAGTATTTT
TRBJ2-7	-	-	TRBV20-1	CSASPGQYF	TGCAGTGCTAGTCCGGGGCAGTACTTC
TRBJ1-4	-	-	TRBV19	CASTATPRTNEKLFF	TGTGCCAGTACCGCCACGCCCCGGACTAATGAAAAACTGTTTTTT
TRBJ2-7	once	-	TRBV27	CASSLRRPYRDIGYEQYF	TGTGCCAGCAGTTTACGACGGCCTTATCGGGACATAGGCTACGAGCAGTACTTC
TRBJ1-1	-	-	TRBV29-1	CSVETLGQGNTEAFF	TGCAGCGTTGAAACTTTAGGGCAGGGAAATACTGAAGCTTTCTTT
TRBJ1-4	-	-	TRBV28	CASSSPGTGEEKLFF	TGTGCCAGCAGTTCACCGGGCACCGGGGAAGAAAAACTGTTTTTT
TRBJ2-7	-	-	TRBV15	CATSRDSNTLFAYEQYF	TGTGCCACCAGCAGAGATTCGAATACGTTGTTTGCCTACGAGCAGTACTTC
TRBJ2-7	-	-	TRBV7-6	CASSLVAGTHSEQYF	TGTGCCAGCAGCTTAGTGGCCGGGACCCACTCCGAGCAGTACTTC
TRBJ2-7	-	-	TRBV18	CASSPRAGVSSYEQYF	TGTGCCAGCTCACCACGGGCAGGCGTGAGCTCCTACGAGCAGTACTTC
TRBJ2-3	-	TRBD1	TRBV6-5	CASAQGDSTDTQYF	TGTGCCAGCGCTCAGGGGGACAGTACAGATACGCAGTATTTT
TRBJ2-1	once	TRBD2	TRBV30	CAWSGLAAYNEQFF	TGTGCCTGGAGTGGACTAGCGGCCTACAATGAGCAGTTCTTC
TRBJ2-1	-	TRBD2	TRBV7-3	CASSLSGSSYNEQFF	TGTGCCAGCAGCCTTAGCGGGAGCTCCTACAATGAGCAGTTCTTC
TRBJ2-3	-	-	TRBV6-1	CASNLGGSTDTQYF	TGTGCCAGCAACTTGGGCGGATCCACAGATACGCAGTATTTT
TRBJ2-7	-	-	TRBV5-8	CASSLGWHRYF	TGTGCCAGCAGCTTGGGTTGGCACCGGTACTTC
TRBJ2-7	-	-	TRBV11-2	CASSLVGTPYEQYF	TGTGCCAGCAGCTTAGTGGGAACTCCCTACGAGCAGTACTTC
TRBJ2-5	-	-	TRBV30	CAWSVVGAAGIQYF	TGTGCCTGGAGTGTTGTAGGGGCAGCCGGGATCCAGTACTTC
TRBJ1-1	-	-	TRBV5-1	CASRVVLNTEAFF	TGCGCCAGCAGGGTCGTTCTGAACACTGAAGCTTTCTTT
TRBJ1-4	-	-	TRBV27	CASGTGYEKLFF	TGTGCCAGCGGAACGGGTTATGAAAAACTGTTTTTT
TRBJ1-1	-	-	TRBV6-6	CASGVNTEAFF	TGTGCCTCCGGGGTGAACACTGAAGCTTTCTTT
TRBJ2-7	-	-	TRBV7-6	CASSPRQTLRQQYF	TGTGCCAGCAGCCCCCGACAAACTTTACGACAGCAGTACTTC
TRBJ2-1	-	-	TRBV11-2	CASSPLSSYNEQFF	TGTGCCAGCAGCCCACTTTCCTCCTACAATGAGCAGTTCTTC
TRBJ2-5	-	-	TRBV15	CATSSRAETQYF	TGTGCCACCAGTAGTCGGGCGGAGACCCAGTACTTC
TRBJ2-6	-	-	TRBV19	CASKTAHSGANVLTF	TGTGCCAGCAAGACAGCCCATTCTGGGGCCAACGTCCTGACTTTC
TRBJ2-7	-	-	TRBV10-3	CATGVGASYEQYF	TGTGCCACCGGAGTTGGGGCCTCCTACGAGCAGTACTTC
TRBJ1-2	few	-	TRBV6-6	CASSYSMGSDGYTF	TGTGCCAGCAGTTACTCGATGGGCAGCGATGGCTACACCTTC
TRBJ1-5	-	-	TRBV5-1	CASSIKTGQPQHF	TGCGCCAGCAGCATAAAGACAGGTCAGCCCCAGCATTTT
TRBJ1-3	-	-	TRBV13	CASSRQMLSGNTIYF	TGTGCCAGCAGCCGACAGATGCTCTCTGGAAACACCATATATTTT
TRBJ2-7	-	TRBD1	TRBV11-3	CASSSGTGDEQYF	TGTGCCAGCAGCTCCGGGACAGGGGACGAGCAGTACTTC
TRBJ1-1	-	-	TRBV4-1	CASSQDPGYTEAFF	TGCGCCAGCAGCCAAGATCCAGGTTATACTGAAGCTTTCTTT